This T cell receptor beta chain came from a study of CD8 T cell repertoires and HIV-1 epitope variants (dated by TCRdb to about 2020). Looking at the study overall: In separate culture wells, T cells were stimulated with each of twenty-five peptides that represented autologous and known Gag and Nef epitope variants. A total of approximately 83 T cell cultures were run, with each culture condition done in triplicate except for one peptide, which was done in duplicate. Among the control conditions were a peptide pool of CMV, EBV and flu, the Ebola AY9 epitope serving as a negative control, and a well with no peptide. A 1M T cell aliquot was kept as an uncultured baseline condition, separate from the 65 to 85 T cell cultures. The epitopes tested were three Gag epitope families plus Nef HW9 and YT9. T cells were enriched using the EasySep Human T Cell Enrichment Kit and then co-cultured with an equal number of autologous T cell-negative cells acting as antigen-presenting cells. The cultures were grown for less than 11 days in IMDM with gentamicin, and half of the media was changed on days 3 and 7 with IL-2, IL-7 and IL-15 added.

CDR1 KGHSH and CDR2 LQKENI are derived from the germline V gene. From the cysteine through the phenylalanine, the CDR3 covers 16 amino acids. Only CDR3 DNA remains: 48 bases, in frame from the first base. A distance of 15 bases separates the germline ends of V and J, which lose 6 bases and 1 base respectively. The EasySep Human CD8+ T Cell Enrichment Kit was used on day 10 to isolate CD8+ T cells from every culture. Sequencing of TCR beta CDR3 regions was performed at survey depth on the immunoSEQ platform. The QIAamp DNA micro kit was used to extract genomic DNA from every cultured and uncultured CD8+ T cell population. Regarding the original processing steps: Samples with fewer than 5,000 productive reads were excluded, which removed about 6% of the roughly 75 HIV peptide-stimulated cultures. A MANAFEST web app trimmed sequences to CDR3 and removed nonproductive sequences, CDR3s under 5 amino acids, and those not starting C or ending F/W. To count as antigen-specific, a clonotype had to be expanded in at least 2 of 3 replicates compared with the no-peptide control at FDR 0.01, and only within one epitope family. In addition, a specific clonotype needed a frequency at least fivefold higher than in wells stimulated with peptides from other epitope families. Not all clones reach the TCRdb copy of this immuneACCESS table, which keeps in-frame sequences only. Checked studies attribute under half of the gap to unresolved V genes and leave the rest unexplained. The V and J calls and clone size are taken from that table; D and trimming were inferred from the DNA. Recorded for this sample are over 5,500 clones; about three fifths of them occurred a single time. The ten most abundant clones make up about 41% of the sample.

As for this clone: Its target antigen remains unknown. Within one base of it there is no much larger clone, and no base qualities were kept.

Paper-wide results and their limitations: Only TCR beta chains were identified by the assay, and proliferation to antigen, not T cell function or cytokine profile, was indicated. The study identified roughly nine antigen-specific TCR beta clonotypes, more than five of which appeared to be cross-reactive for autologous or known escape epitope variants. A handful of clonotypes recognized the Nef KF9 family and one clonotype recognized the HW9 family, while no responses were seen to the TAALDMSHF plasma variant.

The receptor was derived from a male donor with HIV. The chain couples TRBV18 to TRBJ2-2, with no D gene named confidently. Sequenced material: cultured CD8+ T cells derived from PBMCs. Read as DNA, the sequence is TGTGCCAGCTCGCCAAGAAGGCTGGAGAACACCGGGGAGCTGTTTTTT. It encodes CASSPRRLENTGELFF.